The 6 T cell receptor beta chains below come from one sample, sequenced in a study of Ad26.COV2.S vaccination and SARS-CoV-2 variants. The table came from immunoSEQ multiplex PCR; TCRdb's copy has only in-frame clones and leaves some out. In the table there are about 97,000 clones, 60% to 85% of which are singletons. The starting material was peripheral blood, obtained after recovery from COVID-19. Receptors were obtained from a human donor who had recovered from COVID-19.

This chain connects TRBV2 to TRBJ2-3; D remains ambiguous. The CDR3 length is 14 residues. Trimming removed 7 bases from V and 5 bases from J, with 16 bases in between. CDR1 is SNHLY, CDR2 FYNNEI, per germline. The CDR3 coding sequence is TGTGCCAGCACCTACCGCCAGGTGGGAGATACGCAGTATTTT. Its protein is CASTYRQVGDTQYF.

The CDR3 loop is CASSPGGQPYSPLHF. The CDR3 DNA reads as TGTGCCAGCAGCCCCGGGGGACAGCCCTATTCACCCCTCCACTTT. The V gene is TRBV3-1 (or the pseudogene TRBV3-2), the J gene TRBJ1-6; 7 bases map to TRBD1. V gave up 4 bases and J gave up 8 bases; unmatched junction bases: 8. The V gene's germline CDR1 is LGHDT and CDR2 YNNKEL (reference sequence). This CDR3 has 15 residues.

This clone occurred many times. The CDR3 sequence: CASSLDKYFVDTPLHF. The CDR3 region has the DNA TGTGCCAGCAGCCTTGACAAGTATTTCGTAGATACACCCCTCCACTTT. The chain links TRBV5-6 to TRBJ1-6; D is unresolved. Trimming left V 4 bases short and J 11 bases short, with 22 bases between. Per germline, CDR1 SGHDT and CDR2 YYEEEE. The CDR3 has 16 residues.

V usage is TRBV30 and J usage is TRBJ1-4; D unclear. This CDR3 contains 13 residues. V was pared by 0 bases and J by 8 bases, with 10 bases between. Germline loops: CDR1 GTSNPN, CDR2 SVGIG (reference sequence). This CDR3 is CAWSVNSREKLFF. In DNA, the CDR3 is TGTGCCTGGAGTGTGAACAGCCGGGAAAAACTGTTTTTT.

The J gene is TRBJ2-3, the V gene TRBV11-2, with TRBD2 matching 10 bases. The germline gives CDR1 SGHAT, CDR2 FQNNGV. CDR3 size: 18 residues. The J segment lost 3 bases and the V segment lost 1 base, leaving 10 bases of the junction unmatched. The CDR3 loop is CASSLGAQSGGATDTQYF. Written as DNA, the CDR3 is TGTGCCAGCAGCTTAGGGGCCCAGAGCGGGGGGGCAACAGATACGCAGTATTTT.

The gene calls are TRBV6-6 and TRBJ2-5, with D possibly called TRBD1 or TRBD2 (5 bases each). The germline gives CDR1 MNHNY, CDR2 SVGAGI (reference sequence). This CDR3 comprises 14 residues. Trimming took off 4 bases at V and 4 bases at J, with 13 bases between the two ends. For the CDR3, the DNA is TGTGCCAGCAGTTCCGGGACGAAGAGAGAGACCCAGTACTTC. Protein product: CASSSGTKRETQYF.